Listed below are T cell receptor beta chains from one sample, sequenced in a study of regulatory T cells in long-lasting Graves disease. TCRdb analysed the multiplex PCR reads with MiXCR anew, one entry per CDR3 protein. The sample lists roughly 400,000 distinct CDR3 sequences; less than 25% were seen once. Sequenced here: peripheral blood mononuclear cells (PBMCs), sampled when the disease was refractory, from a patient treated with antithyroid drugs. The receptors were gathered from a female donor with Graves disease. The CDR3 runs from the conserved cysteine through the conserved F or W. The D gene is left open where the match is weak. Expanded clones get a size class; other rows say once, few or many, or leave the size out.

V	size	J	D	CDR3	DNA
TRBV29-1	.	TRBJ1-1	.	CSVEGQGRAEAFF	TGCAGCGTTGAGGGGCAGGGGCGCGCTGAAGCTTTCTTT
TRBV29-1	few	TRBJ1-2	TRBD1	CSGQTGDGYGYTF	TGCAGCGGGCAAACAGGGGACGGGTATGGCTACACCTTC
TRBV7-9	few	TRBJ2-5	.	CASSAWAGWQETQYF	TGTGCCAGCAGCGCCTGGGCGGGTTGGCAAGAGACCCAGTACTTC
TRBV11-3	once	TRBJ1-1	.	CASSPTPTEAFF	TGTGCCAGCAGCCCTACGCCCACTGAAGCTTTCTTT
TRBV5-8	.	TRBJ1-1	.	CASSLRGRPIDTEAFF	TGTGCCAGCAGCTTACGGGGGCGCCCGATAGACACTGAAGCTTTCTTT
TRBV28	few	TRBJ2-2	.	CASSFESGSNTGELFF	TGTGCCAGCAGTTTCGAGTCAGGTTCTAACACCGGGGAGCTGTTTTTT
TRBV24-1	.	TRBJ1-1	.	CATRRNSIEAFF	TGTGCCACCAGAAGGAACAGTATTGAAGCTTTCTTT
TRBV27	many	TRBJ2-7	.	CASSLFGVGTSYEQYF	TGTGCCAGCAGTTTATTTGGGGTCGGGACCTCCTACGAGCAGTACTTC
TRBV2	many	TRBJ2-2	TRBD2	CASSERLAGTGELFF	TGTGCCAGCAGTGAACGATTAGCGGGGACCGGGGAGCTGTTTTTT
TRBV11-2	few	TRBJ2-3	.	CASSSQNTDTQYF	TGTGCCAGCAGCTCCCAGAACACAGATACGCAGTATTTT
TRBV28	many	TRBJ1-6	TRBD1	CASRGTGPVSPLHF	TGTGCCAGCAGAGGGACAGGGCCCGTTTCACCCCTCCACTTT
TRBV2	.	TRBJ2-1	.	CASSELSSYNEQFF	TGTGCCAGCAGTGAACTGAGCTCCTACAATGAGCAGTTCTTC
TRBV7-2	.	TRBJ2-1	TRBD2	CASRSGSYNEQFF	TGTGCCAGCAGGAGCGGGAGCTACAATGAGCAGTTCTTC
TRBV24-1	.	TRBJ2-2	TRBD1	CATRGQANGELFF	TGTGCCACCAGGGGACAGGCGAACGGGGAGCTGTTTTTT
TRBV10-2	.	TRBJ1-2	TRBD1	CASSGDRRGGYTF	TGCGCCAGCAGTGGGGACAGGAGGGGTGGCTACACCTTC
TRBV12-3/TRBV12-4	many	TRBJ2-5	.	CASSWGRAETQYF	TGTGCCAGCAGTTGGGGCAGGGCGGAGACCCAGTACTTC
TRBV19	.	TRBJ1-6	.	CVVWRSGNSPLHF	TGTGTAGTATGGAGGTCGGGAAATTCACCCCTCCACTTT
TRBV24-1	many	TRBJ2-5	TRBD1	CATSDGTGGRETQYF	TGTGCCACCAGTGATGGAACAGGGGGCCGGGAGACCCAGTACTTC
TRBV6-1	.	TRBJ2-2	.	CASKGGLSNTGELFF	TGTGCCAGCAAGGGGGGACTTTCGAACACCGGGGAGCTGTTTTTT
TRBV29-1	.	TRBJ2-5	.	CSVEGAFTGETQYF	TGCAGCGTTGAAGGTGCCTTTACGGGAGAGACCCAGTACTTC
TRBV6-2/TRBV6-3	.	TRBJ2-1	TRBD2	CASSYLAGGGNEQFF	TGTGCCAGCAGTTACCTAGCGGGAGGAGGCAATGAGCAGTTCTTC
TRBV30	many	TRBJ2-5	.	CAWSGGADQETQYF	TGTGCCTGGAGTGGGGGGGCTGACCAAGAGACCCAGTACTTC
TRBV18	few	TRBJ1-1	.	CASSPPVPNTEAFF	TGTGCCAGCTCACCACCGGTACCGAACACTGAAGCTTTCTTT
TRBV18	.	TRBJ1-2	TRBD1	CASSTGNCGYTF	TGTGCCAGCTCGACAGGGAACTGTGGCTACACCTTC
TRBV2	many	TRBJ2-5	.	CASGGQWDPTQYF	TGTGCCAGCGGGGGACAATGGGACCCGACCCAGTACTTC
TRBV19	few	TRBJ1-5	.	CASNDPGGNQPQHF	TGTGCCAGTAACGACCCGGGTGGCAATCAGCCCCAGCATTTT
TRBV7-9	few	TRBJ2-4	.	CASSATPRIEQPSDIQYF	TGTGCCAGCAGCGCAACCCCTAGGATTGAACAGCCTTCTGACATTCAGTACTTC
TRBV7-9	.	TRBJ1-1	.	CASNNRETEAFF	TGTGCCAGCAACAATAGGGAAACTGAAGCTTTCTTT
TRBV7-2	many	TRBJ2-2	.	CASSFGRILTGELFF	TGTGCCAGCAGCTTTGGACGTATACTCACCGGGGAGCTGTTTTTT
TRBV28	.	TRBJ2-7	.	CASSPTGNEQYF	TGTGCCAGCAGTCCTACAGGGAACGAGCAGTACTTC
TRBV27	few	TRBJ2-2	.	CASSLSVWTGELFF	TGTGCCAGCAGTTTATCGGTGTGGACCGGGGAGCTGTTTTTT
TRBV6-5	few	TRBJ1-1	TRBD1	CASSYSHLGGHTEAFF	TGTGCCAGCAGTTACTCCCACCTAGGGGGCCACACTGAAGCTTTCTTT
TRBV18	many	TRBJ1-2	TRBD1	CASSPLGQGEDYTF	TGTGCCAGCTCACCCCTCGGACAGGGGGAGGACTACACCTTC
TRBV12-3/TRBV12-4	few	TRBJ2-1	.	CASSLKSMGSSYNEQFF	TGTGCCAGCAGTTTAAAGTCGATGGGGAGCTCCTACAATGAGCAGTTCTTC
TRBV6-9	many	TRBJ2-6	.	CASSYDGVGSGANVLTF	TGTGCCAGCAGTTACGACGGAGTGGGCTCTGGGGCCAACGTCCTGACTTTC
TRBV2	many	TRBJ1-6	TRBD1	CASSPGQGGSPLHF	TGTGCCAGCAGCCCGGGACAGGGCGGCTCACCCCTCCACTTT
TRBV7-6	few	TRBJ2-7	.	CASSKSEGLGQYF	TGTGCCAGCAGCAAATCGGAGGGCCTCGGGCAGTACTTC
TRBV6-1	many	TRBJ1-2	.	CASSLPQDYGYTF	TGTGCCAGCAGTCTTCCTCAGGATTATGGCTACACCTTC
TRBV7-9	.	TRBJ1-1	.	CASSLIEGVNTEAFF	TGTGCCAGCAGCTTAATCGAGGGCGTGAACACTGAAGCTTTCTTT
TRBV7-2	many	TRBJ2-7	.	CASSTGGRLYEQYF	TGTGCCAGCAGCACCGGCGGCAGGCTCTACGAGCAGTACTTC